The T cell receptor beta chain under discussion was sequenced for a study of CD8 T cells in Susac syndrome. Germline values: CDR1 MGHRA, CDR2 YSYEKL. The CDR3 has 14 residues. Trimming removed 5 bases from V and 5 bases from J; junction bases left unmatched: 7. Roughly 0.45 to 1 ug RNA was reverse transcribed with random hexamers. immunoSEQ multiplex PCR amplified TCR beta CDR3 across 54 Vbeta, 13 Jbeta. Using its own MiXCR run on the immunoSEQ multiplex PCR reads, TCRdb lists one record per CDR3 protein. The table has roughly 330,000 distinct CDR3 sequences, 92% seen once. The clonotype comes from a human donor with multiple sclerosis. Sequenced input: CD4+ T cells from PBMCs. V and J are TRBV4-1 and TRBJ1-2, with 8 nucleotides matching TRBD1. The CDR3, as DNA: TGCGCCAGCAGCACCGACAGGGGATCATATGGCTACACCTTC. Its protein product is CASSTDRGSYGYTF.